A selection of T cell receptor beta chains follows, all from one sample in a study of T cells in Graves' hyperthyroidism and ophthalmopathy. TCRdb recomputed calls from the multiplex PCR reads with MiXCR, one row per CDR3 protein. Among 500,000 to 650,000 distinct CDR3 sequences listed, 14% were seen once. The sequencing input was blood. These receptors all stem from a woman aged 40 to 50 with Graves' hyperthyroidism. The CDR3 runs from the conserved cysteine through the conserved F or W.

V	J	CDR3
TRBV12-3/TRBV12-4	TRBJ2-7	CASSLWTTEQYF
TRBV5-1	TRBJ2-1	CASSLVSGSSYNEQFF
TRBV7-2	TRBJ1-5	CASSQTTGLNQPQHF
TRBV2	TRBJ1-5	CASSDMGASIQPQHF
TRBV28	TRBJ2-7	CASSFSEGEQYF
TRBV6-1	TRBJ2-7	CASSEAGRGKEQYF
TRBV11-1	TRBJ2-5	CASSMAAWETQYF
TRBV5-6	TRBJ2-7	CASSSPGLAYYEQYF
TRBV14	TRBJ1-4	CASSQGRTEKLFF
TRBV18	TRBJ1-4	CASSSTGRSEKLFF
TRBV10-3	TRBJ2-1	CAISEKQGTHNEQFF
TRBV11-2	TRBJ2-1	CASSPGQGNRHEQFF
TRBV3-1	TRBJ2-5	CASSQVAGRLIQETQYF
TRBV12-3/TRBV12-4	TRBJ2-3	CASSDSDSTDTQYF
TRBV29-1	TRBJ2-3	CSVVTGKETDTQYF
TRBV5-6	TRBJ1-2	CASSFGGSQGGYTF
TRBV6-5	TRBJ2-1	CASSYTGSYNEQFF
TRBV2	TRBJ1-1	CASSVSGGLHTEAFF
TRBV11-1	TRBJ1-2	CASSLATGYGYTF
TRBV7-3	TRBJ2-1	CASSLRAGGKGNEQFF
TRBV19	TRBJ1-3	CASTPGLGNTIYF
TRBV4-2	TRBJ2-7	CASSQELAGAHEQYF
TRBV28	TRBJ1-2	CASTNWEGDRETYTF
TRBV2	TRBJ2-7	CASAATQQYF
TRBV20-1	TRBJ2-7	CSARTPGDYEQYF
TRBV20-1	TRBJ2-5	CSAPGQTQETQYF
TRBV6-2/TRBV6-3	TRBJ1-6	CASIPGQATSPLHF
TRBV7-2	TRBJ2-3	CASSFGTLTDTQYF
TRBV28	TRBJ1-5	CASSLPPVGTGGNQPQHF
TRBV20-1	TRBJ2-2	CSAAAPNTGELFF
TRBV20-1	TRBJ1-4	CSAPQELDEKLFF
TRBV28	TRBJ2-6	CASTRVGHNSGANDLTF
TRBV11-2	TRBJ2-1	CASSLPPPAGDEQFF
TRBV5-5	TRBJ2-5	CASSLVPDPRETQYF
TRBV2	TRBJ2-5	CASSLPGETQYF
TRBV24-1	TRBJ1-5	CATSTTGDQPQHF
TRBV29-1	TRBJ2-5	CSVDAGLGETQYF
TRBV3-1	TRBJ1-6	CASSQGADRGRLHF
TRBV30	TRBJ2-6	CAWSVQAVSGANVLTF
TRBV19	TRBJ1-5	CASTIDSFNQPQHF
TRBV2	TRBJ2-6	CASPGLDRPSSGANVLTF
TRBV28	TRBJ2-7	CASSFPGTGLGGEQYF
TRBV6-1	TRBJ2-1	CASSLERGRADNEQFF
TRBV3-1	TRBJ2-7	CASSPPGQGADEQYF
TRBV6-1	TRBJ1-2	CASSESSNYGYTF
TRBV10-1	TRBJ2-7	CASSPGQSVEQYF
TRBV20-1	TRBJ2-7	CSARPHRSREGRDEQYF
TRBV28	TRBJ1-2	CASSKLGQGGPSNYGYTF
TRBV20-1	TRBJ2-7	CSAFDRGPSSYEQYF
TRBV19	TRBJ2-3	CASSKASGTTDTQYF
TRBV27	TRBJ2-7	CASSSSSGPRDEQYF
TRBV20-1	TRBJ2-5	CSAPDSFVETQYF
TRBV11-2	TRBJ2-1	CASSLVLAGEYNEQFF
TRBV9	TRBJ2-1	CASSVLGNEQFF
TRBV7-9	TRBJ2-5	CASSGSGRGETQYF